This TCR beta chain was sequenced during a study of blood T cell repertoires in COVID-19. The V and J ends lost 8 bases and 2 bases, in that order; junction bases with no gene match: 6. CDR3 length equals 15 residues. CDR1 is MNHEY, CDR2 SVGAGI, per germline. The method was immunoSEQ multiplex PCR; TCRdb's version includes in-frame clones alone and lacks a portion of them. The profile shows approximately 70,000 clones, 65% to 85% of them singletons. The chain links TRBV6-5 to TRBJ2-7; 13 nucleotides align to TRBD2. Sequencing was done on a sample of peripheral blood. This receptor was taken from a man aged 55 to 70 with COVID-19, enrolled during active disease. In nucleotides, the CDR3 is TGTGCCAGCTACTCTGGACTAGCGGGGGCCTACGAGCAGTACTTC. Translation: CASYSGLAGAYEQYF.